Following are 5 T cell receptor beta chains from one sample sequenced in a study of Ad26.COV2.S vaccination and SARS-CoV-2 variants. Using immunoSEQ multiplex PCR, the repertoire was profiled, and TCRdb retains in-frame clones only, with some absent. The sample comprises 350,000 to 450,000 clones, under 90% of which are singletons, and just under 7.5% rests with the top ten. Noted treatment: roughly 19 received Ad26.COV2.S at low or high dose, single or two shots; about 5 received placebo; per-sample allocation not given. The samples date from day 63 after the first vaccine or placebo injection. The material sequenced was peripheral blood, taken in a trial of Ad26.COV2.S vaccine versus placebo. The receptors shown here come from a person between 18 and 60 years old who received the Ad26.COV2.S COVID-19 vaccine or a placebo.

The chain combines TRBV3-1 (or the pseudogene TRBV3-2) with TRBJ1-6; 9 nucleotides line up with TRBD1. Per the germline V gene, CDR1 is LGHDT and CDR2 is YNNKEL (reference sequence). V shed 4 bases, J shed 3 bases, and the junction held 10 bases outside the gene matches. The CDR3 loop spans 18 amino acids. The CDR3 bases are TGTGCCAGCAGCCGGCGGGGGACAGGGCTGAACTATAATTCACCCCTCCACTTT. Translating it yields CASSRRGTGLNYNSPLHF.

As to this clone: The sample holds other DNA sequences that translate to the same CDR3. This chain connects TRBV19 to TRBJ2-7; 7 nucleotides match TRBD2. The V and J ends lost 7 bases and 3 bases, in that order; junction bases with no gene match: 9. This CDR3 has 14 residues. Germline CDR1 reads LNHDA; CDR2 reads SQIVND (reference sequence). CDR3 DNA: TGTGCCAGTACCCCGACCGGGGGGATCTACGAGCAGTACTTC. Protein product: CASTPTGGIYEQYF.

The V and J genes are TRBV7-2 and TRBJ1-2, with D unresolved. The CDR3 is 12 residues long. The V end was cut by 3 bases, the J end by 8 bases, with 10 bases between. The germline V gene encodes CDR1 SGHTA and CDR2 FQGNSA. CDR3 sequence (DNA): TGTGCCAGCAGCTTGTGGACGGGCGGCTACACCTTC. Translation: CASSLWTGGYTF.

On this clone itself: The sample has other DNA sequences that encode this CDR3 too. This chain joins TRBV7-2 and TRBJ1-1; TRBD1 is a possible D gene (5 bases). Trimming pared 0 bases from V and 2 bases from J, leaving 7 bases between. CDR1 SGHTA and CDR2 FQGNSA come from the germline V gene. This CDR3 is 14 amino acids long. The CDR3 region is CASSLAGTNTEAFF. The CDR3 DNA reads TGTGCCAGCAGCTTAGCAGGGACCAACACTGAAGCTTTCTTT.

V gene TRBV6-1 combines with J gene TRBJ1-2, with D possibly being TRBD1 (5 bases). The germline V and J ends were trimmed by 0 bases and 8 bases, with 13 bases remaining between them. This CDR3 region has 14 residues. From germline, CDR1 is MNHNS and CDR2 SASEGT. The CDR3 DNA reads as TGTGCCAGCAGTGAAGCGGCGTGGGGGAGAGGCTACACCTTC. This translates into CASSEAAWGRGYTF.